Listed below are T cell receptor beta chains from one sample, sequenced in a study of PD-1 blockade in classical Hodgkin lymphoma. Sequencing was performed with immunoSEQ multiplex PCR; in TCRdb, only in-frame clones are kept and a portion is missing. The table has more than 10,000 clones, approximately 85% seen once. The specimen was peripheral blood mononuclear cells (PBMCs), collected at baseline. The receptors come from a human donor with classical Hodgkin lymphoma. Both conserved end residues are part of each CDR3. The order of the fields is J gene, V gene, D gene, CDR3 DNA, CDR3 protein. D genes are given only for firm matches.

TRBJ1-1 TRBV19 - TGTGCCAGTACCCCGAAGGACATTAACACTGAAGCTTTCTTT CASTPKDINTEAFF
TRBJ2-3 TRBV12-5 - TGTGCTAGTGGTTTGGCCCAGGGGGGGAGCACAGATACGCAGTATTTT CASGLAQGGSTDTQYF
TRBJ2-5 TRBV5-1 - TGCGCCAGCAGATGGATCGGGGGAGGACAAGAGACCCAGTACTTC CASRWIGGGQETQYF
TRBJ2-1 TRBV6-1 TRBD2 TGTGCCAGCAGTGCTATGGGACTAGCTTACAATGAGCAGTTCTTC CASSAMGLAYNEQFF
TRBJ2-5 TRBV18 TRBD1 TGTGCCAGCTCACCCCCCCCGGGACAGGGTTACGAGACCCAGTACTTC CASSPPPGQGYETQYF
TRBJ1-2 TRBV19 - TGTGCCAGTAGTATTTCAGATGTGAACTATGGCTACACCTTC CASSISDVNYGYTF
TRBJ1-2 TRBV5-4 - TGTGCCAGCAGCCACCGGGACAATGGCTACACCTTC CASSHRDNGYTF
TRBJ1-1 TRBV11-3 - TGTGCCAGCAGCTTCGGGGCGGCTAACACTGAAGCTTTCTTT CASSFGAANTEAFF
TRBJ1-2 TRBV27 - TGTGCCAGCAGTCCGGGACGGAACTATGGCTACACCTTC CASSPGRNYGYTF
TRBJ2-1 TRBV13 - TGTGCCAGCAGCCCCGAGTGGGCATCTAGCTCCTACAATGAGCAGTTCTTC CASSPEWASSSYNEQFF
TRBJ1-1 TRBV28 TRBD1 TGTGCCAGCAGTCGAAAGACAGGGTGGGACACTGAAGCTTTCTTT CASSRKTGWDTEAFF
TRBJ1-1 TRBV29-1 - TGCAGCGTTGCCCCCCGGCAGATGAACACTGAAGCTTTCTTT CSVAPRQMNTEAFF